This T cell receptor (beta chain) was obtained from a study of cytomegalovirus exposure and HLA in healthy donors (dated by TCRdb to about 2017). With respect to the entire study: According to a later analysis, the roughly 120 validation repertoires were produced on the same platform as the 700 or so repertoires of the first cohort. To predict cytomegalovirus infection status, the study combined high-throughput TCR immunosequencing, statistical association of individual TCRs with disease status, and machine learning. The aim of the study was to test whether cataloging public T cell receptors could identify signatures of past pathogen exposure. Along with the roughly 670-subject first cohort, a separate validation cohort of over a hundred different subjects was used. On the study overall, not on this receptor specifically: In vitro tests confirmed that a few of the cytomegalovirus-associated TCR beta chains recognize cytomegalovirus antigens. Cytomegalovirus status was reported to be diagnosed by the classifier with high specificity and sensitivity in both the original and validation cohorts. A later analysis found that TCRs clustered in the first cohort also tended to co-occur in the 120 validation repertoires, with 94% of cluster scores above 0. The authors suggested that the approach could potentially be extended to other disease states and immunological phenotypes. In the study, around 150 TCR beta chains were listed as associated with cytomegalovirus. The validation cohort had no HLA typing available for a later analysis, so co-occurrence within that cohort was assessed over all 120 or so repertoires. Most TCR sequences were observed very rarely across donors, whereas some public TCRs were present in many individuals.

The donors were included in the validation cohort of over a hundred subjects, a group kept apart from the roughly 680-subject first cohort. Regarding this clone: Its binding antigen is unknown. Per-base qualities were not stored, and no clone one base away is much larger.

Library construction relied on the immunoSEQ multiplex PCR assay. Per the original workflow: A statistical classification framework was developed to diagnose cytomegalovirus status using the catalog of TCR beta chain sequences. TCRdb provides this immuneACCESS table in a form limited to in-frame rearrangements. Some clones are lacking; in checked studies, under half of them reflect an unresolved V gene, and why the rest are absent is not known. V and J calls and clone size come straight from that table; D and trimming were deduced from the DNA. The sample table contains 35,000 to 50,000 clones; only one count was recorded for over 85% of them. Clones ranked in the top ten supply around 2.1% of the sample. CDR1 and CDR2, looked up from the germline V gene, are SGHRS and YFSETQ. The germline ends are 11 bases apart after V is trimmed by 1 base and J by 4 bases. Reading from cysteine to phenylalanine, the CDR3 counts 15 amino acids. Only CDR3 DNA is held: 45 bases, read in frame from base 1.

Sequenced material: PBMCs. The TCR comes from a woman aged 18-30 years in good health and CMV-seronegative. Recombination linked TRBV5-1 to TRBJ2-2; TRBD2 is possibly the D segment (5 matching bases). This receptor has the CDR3 CASSLQSSFTGELFF. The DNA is TGCGCCAGCAGCTTGCAGTCTAGCTTCACCGGGGAGCTGTTTTTT.